Listed here are 18 T cell receptor beta chains from one sample, sequenced in a study of identical twins. TCRdb ran MiXCR on the 5' RACE reads and lists one entry per CDR3 protein. The repertoire holds 500,000 or so distinct CDR3 sequences, with over 11% as singletons. The sample was also reused in another study, on yellow fever vaccine responses in identical twins.

Sequenced material: CD4+ T cells sorted from blood. The origin of the receptors is a woman aged 18-29 years in good health.

The chain uses TRBV28 and TRBJ1-5, with no clear D. V dropped 5 bases and J dropped 6 bases, with 14 bases sitting between them. CDR1 MDHEN and CDR2 SYDVKM come from the germline V gene. The length of the CDR3 is 14 residues. The CDR3 bases are TGTGCCAGCAGTACCAGCGATTTTTTTCAGCCCCAGCATTTT. Translation: CASSTSDFFQPQHF.

The chain recombines TRBV2 with TRBJ2-1; D uncertain. In germline, CDR1 is SNHLY, CDR2 FYNNEI. This CDR3 is built from 14 residues. Trimming removed 5 bases at V and 1 base at J, with 9 bases between. CDR3 region: CASSPRGSYNEQFF. CDR3 bases: TGTGCCAGCAGTCCCCGAGGATCCTACAATGAGCAGTTCTTC.

This clonotype turned up a few times. The chain couples TRBV13 to TRBJ2-2; D may correspond to TRBD1 or TRBD2 (6 bases each). The CDR3 consists of 15 residues. Looked up from germline, CDR1 is PRHDT and CDR2 is FYEKMQ (reference sequence). With 3 bases removed from V and 4 bases from J, the gap between germline ends came to 12 bases. DNA of the CDR3: TGTGCCAGCAGCTTCCAGGGGAGGATCACCGGGGAGCTGTTTTTT. Translation: CASSFQGRITGELFF.

The J gene is TRBJ2-7, the V gene TRBV2; maybe TRBD1 (6 bases). With 5 bases removed from V and 6 bases from J, the gap between germline ends came to 11 bases. The germline V gene has CDR1 SNHLY and CDR2 FYNNEI. CDR3 length: 12 amino acids. This CDR3 is CASSLQGPEQYF. The CDR3 nucleotides are TGTGCCAGCAGTTTACAGGGTCCCGAGCAGTACTTC. The variable domain in full, completed from reference TRBV2 and TRBJ2-7, reads EPEVTQTPSHQVTQMGQEVILRCVPISNHLYFYWYRQILGQKVEFLVSFYNNEISEKSEIFDDQFSVERPDGSNFTLKIRSTKLEDSAMYFCASSLQGPEQYFGPGTRLTVT.

The chain carries TRBV6-5 and TRBJ2-3, with 8 bases fitting TRBD2. This CDR3 is built from 15 residues. With 2 bases clipped from V and 4 bases from J, the junction kept 5 bases outside the gene matches. Germline CDR1 is MNHEY and CDR2 is SVGAGI. The CDR3 here is CASSYGTREADTQYF. Here the CDR3 DNA reads TGTGCCAGCAGTTACGGGACTAGGGAGGCAGATACGCAGTATTTT.

This clonotype has only a few counts. The genes are TRBV20-1 and TRBJ1-1, with 7 nucleotides matching TRBD1. This CDR3 has 13 amino acids. Germline V gene data show CDR1 as DFQATT and CDR2 as SNEGSKA (reference sequence). Trimming cost V 1 base and J 8 bases; bases outside gene matches: 7. This CDR3 is CSARAPGTAEAFF. The CDR3 region has the DNA TGCAGTGCTAGAGCACCTGGGACAGCAGAAGCTTTCTTT.

V and J are TRBV20-1 and TRBJ2-7; D remains ambiguous. V dropped 1 base and J dropped 2 bases, with 12 bases sitting between them. The CDR3 is 14 amino acids. Per the germline V gene, CDR1 is DFQATT and CDR2 is SNEGSKA (reference sequence). The CDR3 DNA is TGCAGTGCTAGAGGGCGTTTGGGGACCTACGAGCAGTACTTC. Its translation: CSARGRLGTYEQYF.

This clonotype was seen only a few times. This sequence joins TRBV7-9 and TRBJ1-5; D possibly corresponds to TRBD1 (5 bases). The germline V and J ends were trimmed by 4 bases and 5 bases, with 9 bases remaining between them. Germline-derived CDR1 and CDR2 are SEHNR and FQNEAQ (reference sequence). This CDR3 has 13 residues. DNA for the CDR3: TGTGCCAGCAGCTCCGTGGGGGATCAGCCCCAGCATTTT. It encodes CASSSVGDQPQHF.

This clonotype was recorded only once. The V and J genes are TRBV28 and TRBJ2-3, with D possibly TRBD1 on 6 matching bases. The CDR3 has 16 residues. The V gene's germline CDR1 is MDHEN and CDR2 SYDVKM. V lost 3 bases to trimming and J lost 2 bases, with 15 bases between them. CDR3: CASSFFSDRTTDTQYF. The CDR3 coding sequence is TGTGCCAGCAGTTTTTTTTCGGACAGAACCACAGATACGCAGTATTTT.

This chain joins TRBV6-1 and TRBJ2-1; weak D call: TRBD2 (7 bases). V was clipped by 6 bases and J by 5 bases, with 20 bases between them. Germline CDR1 is MNHNS and CDR2 is SASEGT. The length of the CDR3 is 16 residues. CDR3 sequence: CASRGLTGKWDNEQFF. The CDR3 coding sequence is TGTGCCAGCAGGGGACTAACAGGGAAGTGGGACAATGAGCAGTTCTTC.

The chain uses TRBV18 and TRBJ2-4; 10 nucleotides agree with TRBD2. Germline assignment: CDR1 KGHSH and CDR2 LQKENI. The length of the CDR3 is 18 residues. The J segment lost 0 bases and the V segment lost 3 bases, leaving 8 bases of the junction unmatched. CDR3 region: CASSPLAGELLAKNIQYF. DNA of the CDR3: TGTGCCAGCTCACCTCTAGCGGGAGAGCTTCTAGCCAAAAACATTCAGTACTTC.

This clonotype has only a few counts. The chain combines TRBV10-3 with TRBJ1-2, with TRBD1 matching 7 bases. The CDR3 length is 14 residues. Germline V lookup: CDR1 ENHRY, CDR2 SYGVKD. V lost 5 bases and J lost 2; bases outside the gene matches: 5. The CDR3 loop reads CAISRDRPNYGYTF. The CDR3 DNA is TGTGCCATCAGTCGGGACAGACCCAACTATGGCTACACCTTC.

Here the CDR3 reads CASSQVRSGELFF. CDR3 bases: TGCGCCAGCAGCCAAGTACGGTCCGGGGAGCTGTTTTTT. The V call is TRBV4-3, the J call TRBJ2-2; D remains ambiguous. V lost 1 base and J 6 bases, leaving 6 bases between the germline ends. The CDR3 consists of 13 residues. Germline CDR1 and CDR2: LGHNA and YSLEER.

The rearrangement links TRBV12-3 or TRBV12-4 to TRBJ2-7; a possible D gene is TRBD2 (6 bases). Trimming took 5 bases from V and 5 from J, leaving 19 bases between them. The CDR3 has 15 amino acids. The CDR3 protein is CASSTGTIRLDEQYF. The CDR3 DNA reads as TGTGCCAGCAGTACCGGAACGATAAGACTAGACGAGCAGTACTTC.

CDR3 nucleotides: TGTGCCACCAGCCTAGATATAGGGTCCTCTGGGGCCAACGTCCTGACTTTC. As protein: CATSLDIGSSGANVLTF. This chain uses TRBV15 with TRBJ2-6; D not resolved. V lost 5 bases to trimming and J lost 0 bases, with 14 bases between them. The CDR3 extends over 17 amino acids. CDR1 is LNHNV and CDR2 is YYDKDF in the germline V gene (reference sequence).

This clonotype was observed a few times. The chain combines TRBV7-8 with TRBJ2-3, with TRBD1 as a possible D gene (6 bases). The ends were cut back, 5 bases at V and 6 bases at J, with 12 bases in the middle. The CDR3 spans 13 residues. Germline V gene lookup returns CDR1 SGHVS and CDR2 FQNEAQ. The CDR3 sequence is CASSPRTADTQYF. The CDR3 DNA is TGTGCCAGCAGCCCTAGGACAGCCGATACGCAGTATTTT.

This clonotype was picked up many times. The genes are TRBV20-1 and TRBJ2-2; D is uncertain. V gave up 4 bases and J gave up 5 bases, with 11 bases separating them. This CDR3 is 13 amino acids long. The germline gives CDR1 DFQATT, CDR2 SNEGSKA (reference sequence). The CDR3 DNA sequence: TGCAGTGCTAAACTGTCCCTAACCGGGGAGCTGTTTTTT. Amino acids: CSAKLSLTGELFF.

This rearrangement joins TRBV3-1 to TRBJ2-3; 10 nucleotides match TRBD2. Germline V CDR1 and CDR2: LGHDT, YNNKEL (reference sequence). The CDR3 is 19 residues long. J gave up 7 bases and V 1 base, and 17 bases lay outside the gene matches. The DNA for the CDR3 is TGTGCCAGCAGCCAAGTGGGTTTCGGGCTAGCGGGGGTCCTCAATACGCAGTATTTT. Amino acid sequence: CASSQVGFGLAGVLNTQYF.